This record looks at one TCR beta chain sequence and its context. What antigen it recognizes has not been identified. No base qualities exist here, and no much larger clone lies one base off it. This sample was included in a study of T cell changes during pregnancy in multiple sclerosis (dated 2019 in TCRdb). Notes on the research overall: The study looked at changes in the T cell repertoire across pregnancy in women with multiple sclerosis.

The CDR3 has 15 amino acids, counting the end cysteine and phenylalanine. Only the CDR3 region is kept as DNA, spanning 45 bases read in frame from base 1. V has 6 bases trimmed and J has 3 bases trimmed; junction bases matching no gene number 9. CDR1 and CDR2 are drawn from the germline V gene: MGHRA, YSYEKL. The library was produced with the immunoSEQ multiplex PCR assay. TCRdb carries this immuneACCESS record with in-frame sequences only. Its versions omit some clonotypes, under half of them owing to an unresolved V gene in the studies checked, with the rest unexplained. Counted in this sample were fewer than 70,000 clones; approximately 87% of them appeared once. Under 5.5% of the sample goes to the ten largest clones.

The sequence came from a human donor whose cells served as feeder cells for cultures in a pregnancy study. The V and J segments used are TRBV4-1 and TRBJ2-3, with 7 central nucleotides matching TRBD2. The specimen was peripheral blood from another person, used as feeder cells. CDR3 region: CASSNAGERTDTQYF. In nucleotides, the sequence is TGCGCCAGCAGTAACGCGGGAGAGCGTACAGATACGCAGTATTTT.